This paragraph covers one T cell receptor beta chain sequence. This CDR3 spans 15 amino acids. The table came from immunoSEQ multiplex PCR; TCRdb's copy has only in-frame clones and leaves some out. The data contain 90,000 or so clones, 70% to 90% of them seen just once; the ten biggest clones take up around a fifth. The data belong to a study of control samples from healthy donors and cancer patients. The receptor comes from a man aged 25-45 years in good health. The J gene is TRBJ1-5, the V gene TRBV21-1; the table calls TRBD1, which could not be checked here. TRBV21-1 is deemed a pseudogene. The sequencing input was blood. CDR3 protein: CASSKGRHGNQPQHF. CDR3 in DNA: TGTGCCAGCAGCAAGGGCCGCCATGGCAATCAGCCCCAGCATTTT.